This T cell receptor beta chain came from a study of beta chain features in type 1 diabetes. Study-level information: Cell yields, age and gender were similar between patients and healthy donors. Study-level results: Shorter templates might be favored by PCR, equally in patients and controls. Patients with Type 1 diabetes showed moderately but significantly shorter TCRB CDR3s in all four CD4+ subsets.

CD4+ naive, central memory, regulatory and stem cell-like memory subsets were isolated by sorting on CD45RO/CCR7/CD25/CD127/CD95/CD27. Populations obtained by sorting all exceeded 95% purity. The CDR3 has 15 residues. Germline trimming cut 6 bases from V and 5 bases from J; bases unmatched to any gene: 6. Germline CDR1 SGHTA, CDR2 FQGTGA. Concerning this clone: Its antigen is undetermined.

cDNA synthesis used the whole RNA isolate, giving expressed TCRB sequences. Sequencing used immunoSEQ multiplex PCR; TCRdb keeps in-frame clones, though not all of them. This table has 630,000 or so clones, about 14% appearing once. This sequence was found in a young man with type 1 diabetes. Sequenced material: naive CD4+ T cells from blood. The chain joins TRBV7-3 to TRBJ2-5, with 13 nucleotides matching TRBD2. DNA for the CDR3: TGTGCCAGCAGTCGGGGACTAGCGGGGATTGAGACCCAGTACTTC. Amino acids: CASSRGLAGIETQYF. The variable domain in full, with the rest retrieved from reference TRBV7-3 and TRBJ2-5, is GAGVSQTPSNKVTEKGKYVELRCDPISGHTALYWYRQSLGQGPEFLIYFQGTGAADDSGLPNDRFFAVRPEGSVSTLKIQRTERGDSAVYLCASSRGLAGIETQYFGPGTRLLVL.